A selection of T cell receptor beta chains follows, all from one sample in a study of T cell responses to AZD1222 COVID-19 vaccine. Assay used: immunoSEQ multiplex PCR; TCRdb lists only in-frame clones, some missing. The profile covers 99,000 or so clones, with over 80% appearing a single time and 4% to 6% taken by the ten largest. The material sequenced was peripheral blood, taken on day 0 of AZD1222 vaccination. These receptor sequences come from an adult in good health. The CDR3 runs from the conserved cysteine through the conserved F or W. The D gene is left open where the match is weak. Size is omitted from some rows. Given values are once, few, many or a class for expanded clones.

TRBJ2-5 . TRBV4-2 few TGTGCCAGCAGCCACCCGGACTTCCAAGAGACCCAGTACTTC CASSHPDFQETQYF
TRBJ1-1 . TRBV12-3/TRBV12-4 . TGTGCCAGCAGTTTCACTGGTCCCGAAGCTTTCTTT CASSFTGPEAFF
TRBJ2-2 . TRBV5-1 . TGCGCCAGCAGCTTTCAGGGTTTCACCGGGGAGCTGTTTTTT CASSFQGFTGELFF
TRBJ2-3 TRBD2 TRBV5-4 few TGTGCCAGCAGCTCTAGCGGGACAGATACGCAGTATTTT CASSSSGTDTQYF
TRBJ1-2 . TRBV5-8 . TGTGCCAGCAGCCTCCTCGGGGAGCTCTATGGCTACACCTTC CASSLLGELYGYTF
TRBJ1-2 . TRBV18 . TGTGCCAGCTCACCTGGATCGACGGGGAGCTACACCTTC CASSPGSTGSYTF
TRBJ2-7 . TRBV12-3/TRBV12-4 . TGTGCCAGCAGTTTTAGGAGGGACCACGAGCAGTACTTC CASSFRRDHEQYF
TRBJ1-2 . TRBV3-1/TRBV3-2 . TGTGCCAGCACCAGCGGGGGGAAAGACTATGGCTACACCTTC CASTSGGKDYGYTF
TRBJ1-6 . TRBV2 . TGTGCCAGCAGTGAAGAGCAACGCGGTTCACCCCTCCACTTT CASSEEQRGSPLHF
TRBJ1-1 . TRBV27 few TGTGCCAGCACTACACTGAGAGGCCAGAACACTGAAGCTTTCTTT CASTTLRGQNTEAFF
TRBJ1-2 . TRBV6-6 . TGTGCCAGCAGTTACTCGGCAGACTACTACTATGGCTACACCTTC CASSYSADYYYGYTF
TRBJ2-3 TRBD1 TRBV13 . TGTGCCAGCAGCTCGACAGGGGCGGGGCCGCTCTCCTTAGCCAGCACAGATACGCAGTATTTT CASSSTGAGPLSLASTDTQYF
TRBJ2-2 TRBD1 TRBV7-2 . TGTGCCAGCACCCGGACAGGCCCCACCGGGGAGCTGTTTTTT CASTRTGPTGELFF
TRBJ2-3 . TRBV5-1 once TGCGCCAGCAGCTTGTACAGGCCGGGGACAGATACGCAGTATTTT CASSLYRPGTDTQYF
TRBJ2-1 . TRBV6-5 . TGTGCCAGCAGTCAGGGGGGGAATGAGCAGTTCTTC CASSQGGNEQFF
TRBJ2-7 . TRBV5-6 few TGTGCCAGCAGCTTGGAGGTGCAAGGGCTCTACGAGCAGTACTTC CASSLEVQGLYEQYF
TRBJ2-3 TRBD2 TRBV27 once TGTGCCAGCAGCCCTCGACCGGGGGGAAGTCTTACGCAGTATTTT CASSPRPGGSLTQYF
TRBJ2-2 . TRBV27 . TGTGCCAGCAGCTTAATTCGGGGGGAGCTGTTTTTT CASSLIRGELFF
TRBJ1-6 . TRBV19 . TGTGCCAGTAGTATAGATTCCGTGGGGAATTCACCCCTCCACTTT CASSIDSVGNSPLHF
TRBJ1-6 . TRBV6-5 . TGTGCCAGCAGTTACTCGGCCATCCTAGGGAATTCACCCCTCCACTTT CASSYSAILGNSPLHF
TRBJ2-4 . TRBV14 . TGTGCCAGCAGCCAACAGCTGTTAAACATTCAGTACTTC CASSQQLLNIQYF
TRBJ1-2 TRBD1 TRBV5-1 . TGCGCCAGCAGTCCTATAGACAGGGGTTCTGGCTACACCTTC CASSPIDRGSGYTF
TRBJ1-4 . TRBV20-1 once TGCAGTGCTAGTCCGACTACAGTTAATGAAAAACTGTTTTTT CSASPTTVNEKLFF
TRBJ2-5 . TRBV5-1 . TGCGCCAGCATGTGGAAGGAGACCCAGTACTTC CASMWKETQYF
TRBJ2-2 . TRBV7-3 . TGTGCCAGCAGCGCGATCAGGGGTACCGGGGAGCTGTTTTTT CASSAIRGTGELFF
TRBJ2-3 . TRBV27 . TGTGCCAGCAGAGGGGTCCCGGATACGCAGTATTTT CASRGVPDTQYF
TRBJ1-2 . TRBV12-5 . TGTGCTAGTGGTTTGGTCTGGGACGTTTTACTACCCTATGGCTACACCTTC CASGLVWDVLLPYGYTF
TRBJ1-3 TRBD1 TRBV29-1 . TGCAGCGTAGGACAGGAATCTGGAAACACCATATATTTT CSVGQESGNTIYF
TRBJ1-2 . TRBV19 once TGTGCCAGTAGTATTAGGGGGACCTTGAACTATGGCTACACCTTC CASSIRGTLNYGYTF
TRBJ1-3 . TRBV30 . TGTGCCGCTAGGGGACGCTCTGGAAACACCATATATTTT CAARGRSGNTIYF
TRBJ1-2 . TRBV3-1/TRBV3-2 few TGTGCCAGCAGCCCTCTCGGATACGACTATGGCTACACCTTC CASSPLGYDYGYTF
TRBJ1-4 . TRBV2 . TGTGCCAGCAAGCTCACCGAGGGGTCCGGGGGAAAACTGTTTTTT CASKLTEGSGGKLFF
TRBJ1-1 . TRBV29-1 once TGCAGCGTTGAGGGTGGGTGGAGTGAAGCTTTCTTT CSVEGGWSEAFF
TRBJ2-3 . TRBV6-5 . TGTGCCAGCTCCAACACAGATACGCAGTATTTT CASSNTDTQYF
TRBJ2-5 . TRBV30 . TGTGCCTGGAGTCCCAGGGAGGCTAGGAGGTTACAAGAGACCCAGTACTTC CAWSPREARRLQETQYF
TRBJ2-5 . TRBV2 . TGTGCCAGCATGGGGGAAGAGACCCAGTACTTC CASMGEETQYF
TRBJ2-4 TRBD2 TRBV4-1 once TGCGCCAGCAGCCCCTTAGCGGGAGACCTAGCCAAAAACATTCAGTACTTC CASSPLAGDLAKNIQYF
TRBJ2-1 . TRBV27 . TGTGCCACCAAAAGCTCCTACAATGAGCAGTTCTTC CATKSSYNEQFF